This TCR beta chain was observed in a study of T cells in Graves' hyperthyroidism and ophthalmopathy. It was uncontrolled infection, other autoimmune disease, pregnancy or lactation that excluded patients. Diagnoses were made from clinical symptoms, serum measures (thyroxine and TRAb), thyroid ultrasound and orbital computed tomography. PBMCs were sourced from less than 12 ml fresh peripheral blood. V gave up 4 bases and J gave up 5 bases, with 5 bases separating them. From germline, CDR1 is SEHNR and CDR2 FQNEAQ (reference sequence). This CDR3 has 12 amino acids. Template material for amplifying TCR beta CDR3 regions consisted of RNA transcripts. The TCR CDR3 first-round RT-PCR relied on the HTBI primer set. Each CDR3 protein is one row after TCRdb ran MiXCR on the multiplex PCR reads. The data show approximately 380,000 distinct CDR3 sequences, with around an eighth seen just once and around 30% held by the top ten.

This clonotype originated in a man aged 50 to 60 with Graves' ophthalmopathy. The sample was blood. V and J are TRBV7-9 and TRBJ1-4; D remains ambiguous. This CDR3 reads CASSYYNEKLFF. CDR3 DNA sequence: TGTGCCAGCAGCTACTACAATGAAAAACTGTTTTTT.